This T cell receptor (beta chain) was observed in a study of T-cell reconstitution after alpha-beta-depleted transplantation in children. The length of the CDR3 is 13 residues. Germline CDR1 is DFQATT and CDR2 is SNEGSKA (reference sequence). V gave up 5 bases and J gave up 8 bases, with 16 bases separating them. Unique molecular identifiers were incorporated during preparation of the TCRbeta library. TCRdb re-called the PCR reads with MiXCR, one entry per CDR3 protein. Of 90,000 to 130,000 distinct CDR3 sequences listed, 5.5% to 7% are singletons. The input for sequencing was PBMCs, mostly from graft donor cells, taken 360 days after TCRalphabeta/CD19-depleted stem cell transplant. The source of this sequence is a male patient between 2 and 9 years old who had a stem cell transplant for acute lymphoblastic leukemia, so the T cells may come from the graft donor. The V gene is TRBV20-1, the J gene TRBJ2-1; TRBD1 or TRBD2 may be the D gene (6 bases each). CDR3 sequence: CSADQGRIDEQFF. The CDR3 DNA is TGCAGTGCTGATCAGGGGAGGATAGATGAGCAGTTCTTC.